The rows below give T cell receptor beta chains drawn from one sample of a study of response to subunit inactivated influenza vaccine. TCRdb used MiXCR to reprocess the RT-PCR reads, holding one entry per CDR3 protein. The data hold under 750,000 distinct CDR3 sequences, with approximately 10% observed a single time. The sample here was PBMCs from blood, taken on the day of vaccination. Source of these receptors: a man over 45 who received an inactivated influenza vaccine. Both conserved end residues are part of each CDR3. The D gene is left open where the match is weak. Clone size, where shown, is once, few, many, or a class for clones that have expanded.

J: TRBJ1-5
D: NA
size: few
V: TRBV12-3/TRBV12-4
DNA: TGTGCCAGCAGGGAGGGAGGGGATAGCAATCAGCCCCAGCATTTT
CDR3: CASREGGDSNQPQHF

J: TRBJ2-7
D: TRBD2
size: few
V: TRBV5-1
DNA: TGCGCCAGCAGCCCCCAGACTAGCGGAACCTACGAGCAGTACTTC
CDR3: CASSPQTSGTYEQYF

J: TRBJ2-7
D: NA
size: few
V: TRBV4-1
DNA: TGCGCCAGCAGCCAAGAGGTCACCTACGAGCAGTACTTC
CDR3: CASSQEVTYEQYF

J: TRBJ2-2
D: NA
size: NA
V: TRBV12-3/TRBV12-4
DNA: TGTGCCAGCAGTTTTATTATCGGGGGAGGCACCGGGGAGCTGTTTTTT
CDR3: CASSFIIGGGTGELFF

J: TRBJ2-1
D: TRBD2
size: few
V: TRBV10-3
DNA: TGTGCCATCAAGGAAAGCGGGGGGTCCCACAATGAGCAGTTCTTC
CDR3: CAIKESGGSHNEQFF

J: TRBJ2-7
D: NA
size: NA
V: TRBV7-2
DNA: TGTGCCAGCGCTATGGGGCTTTACGAGCAGTACTTC
CDR3: CASAMGLYEQYF

J: TRBJ2-3
D: TRBD2
size: few
V: TRBV7-9
DNA: TGTGCCAGCAGCGAGACTAGCGGGAGGGTCGATACGCAGTATTTT
CDR3: CASSETSGRVDTQYF

J: TRBJ2-1
D: TRBD2
size: few
V: TRBV19
DNA: TGTGCCAGTAGTATAGGCGGGAGGGTCGGGGATGAGCAGTTCTTC
CDR3: CASSIGGRVGDEQFF

J: TRBJ1-1
D: NA
size: many
V: TRBV4-3
DNA: TGCGCCAGCAGCCAAGTCCCGAACACTGAAGCTTTCTTT
CDR3: CASSQVPNTEAFF

J: TRBJ2-3
D: TRBD2
size: NA
V: TRBV12-3/TRBV12-4
DNA: TGTGCCAGCAAGAGCGGGACCTTCACAGATACGCAGTATTTT
CDR3: CASKSGTFTDTQYF

J: TRBJ2-5
D: NA
size: NA
V: TRBV12-3/TRBV12-4
DNA: TGTGCCAGCAGTTTAACCAGGGTATCCGAAGAGACCCAGTACTTC
CDR3: CASSLTRVSEETQYF

J: TRBJ2-7
D: TRBD1
size: NA
V: TRBV4-2
DNA: TGTGCCAGCAGCCAGGAAGGGACAGGGGACTATACCTACGAGCAGTACTTC
CDR3: CASSQEGTGDYTYEQYF

J: TRBJ2-6
D: NA
size: few
V: TRBV5-6
DNA: TGTGCCAGCGCCTATACTGGGGCCAACGTCCTGACTTTC
CDR3: CASAYTGANVLTF

J: TRBJ1-1
D: TRBD1
size: few
V: TRBV29-1
DNA: TGCAGCGTTTGGACAGGGTCGCACACTGAAGCTTTCTTT
CDR3: CSVWTGSHTEAFF

J: TRBJ2-3
D: NA
size: NA
V: TRBV7-7
DNA: TGTGCTAGCAGCTTAGTCGTAGCGAACAGGCAGTATTTT
CDR3: CASSLVVANRQYF

J: TRBJ2-5
D: TRBD2
size: many
V: TRBV7-9
DNA: TGTGCCAGCAGCGCAGGACTAGCGGGAGAGACCCAGTACTTC
CDR3: CASSAGLAGETQYF

J: TRBJ2-5
D: NA
size: few
V: TRBV6-5
DNA: TGTGCCAGCAGTTACTGGCCATCCGCAAGGGAGACCCAGTACTTC
CDR3: CASSYWPSARETQYF

J: TRBJ2-7
D: TRBD2
size: NA
V: TRBV20-1
DNA: TGCAGTGCTAGAGAATCCCGGCCTAGCGGGTTGGGGGAGCAGTACTTC
CDR3: CSARESRPSGLGEQYF

J: TRBJ2-7
D: NA
size: few
V: TRBV9
DNA: TGTGCCAGCAGCGTAGACGGGGGAAGCTCCTACGAGCAGTACTTC
CDR3: CASSVDGGSSYEQYF

J: TRBJ1-2
D: NA
size: many
V: TRBV27
DNA: TGTGCCAGCAGTTTATCGTACGGGCAGGGTAGAGGCTACACCTTC
CDR3: CASSLSYGQGRGYTF

J: TRBJ2-3
D: TRBD2
size: NA
V: TRBV10-3
DNA: TGTGCCATCAGCCCGGGCGGGGGAACTAGCACAGATACGCAGTATTTT
CDR3: CAISPGGGTSTDTQYF

J: TRBJ1-3
D: NA
size: NA
V: TRBV10-2
DNA: TGCGCCAGCAGGGCGGGGAGGGTCTCTGGAAACACCATATATTTT
CDR3: CASRAGRVSGNTIYF

J: TRBJ1-6
D: TRBD1
size: NA
V: TRBV20-1
DNA: TGCAGTGCTAGAGATCAGGGGGGCTGGGGTTCACCCCTCCACTTT
CDR3: CSARDQGGWGSPLHF

J: TRBJ2-2
D: NA
size: NA
V: TRBV6-2/TRBV6-3
DNA: TGTGCCAGCAGTTACTCGAGGCATATTGACACCGGGGAGCTGTTTTTT
CDR3: CASSYSRHIDTGELFF

J: TRBJ2-3
D: NA
size: NA
V: TRBV28
DNA: TGTGCCAGCAGCCCCCCGGGCCGTGGCACAGATACGCAGTATTTT
CDR3: CASSPPGRGTDTQYF

J: TRBJ1-5
D: NA
size: few
V: TRBV4-3
DNA: TGCGCCAGCAGCCAAGATAGGCTTTTAGGGGCTAGCAATCAGCCCCAGCATTTT
CDR3: CASSQDRLLGASNQPQHF

J: TRBJ1-1
D: TRBD1
size: many
V: TRBV10-3
DNA: TGTGCCATCAGGGCGACAGGGGTAATGAACACTGAAGCTTTCTTT
CDR3: CAIRATGVMNTEAFF

J: TRBJ2-5
D: TRBD1
size: NA
V: TRBV20-1
DNA: TGCAGTGCACGGACAGGGGCCTACCAAGAGACCCAGTACTTC
CDR3: CSARTGAYQETQYF

J: TRBJ2-1
D: TRBD1
size: NA
V: TRBV4-1
DNA: TGCGCCAGCAGCCTGATCCGCGCCCGGGACAGGGTGACTGGGAGCTCCTACAATGAGCAGTTCTTC
CDR3: CASSLIRARDRVTGSSYNEQFF

J: TRBJ2-7
D: NA
size: NA
V: TRBV4-2
DNA: TGTGCCAGCAGCCAAGACCGGGGCGAGCAGTACTTC
CDR3: CASSQDRGEQYF

J: TRBJ2-6
D: NA
size: NA
V: TRBV28
DNA: TGTGCCAGCACGGTTCGTCCAGGGACTGGGGCCAACGTCCTGACTTTC
CDR3: CASTVRPGTGANVLTF

J: TRBJ2-7
D: TRBD1
size: NA
V: TRBV7-2
DNA: TGTGCCAGCAGCTACGGGACAGGGCGGTACGAGCAGTACTTC
CDR3: CASSYGTGRYEQYF

J: TRBJ2-1
D: TRBD2
size: many
V: TRBV14
DNA: TGTGCCAGCAGCCAAGATTCCAGCGGGAGAATCAGCTCCTACAATGAGCAGTTCTTC
CDR3: CASSQDSSGRISSYNEQFF

J: TRBJ2-3
D: NA
size: few
V: TRBV25-1
DNA: TGTGCCAGCAGTGACAGGGAGTTAGACACAGATACGCAGTATTTT
CDR3: CASSDRELDTDTQYF

J: TRBJ2-7
D: NA
size: many
V: TRBV7-9
DNA: TGTGCCAGCAGCTTAATCTTACCGGACACCTACGAGCAGTACTTC
CDR3: CASSLILPDTYEQYF

J: TRBJ2-3
D: NA
size: NA
V: TRBV14
DNA: TGTGCCAGCAGCCCCGGGGTCCTCACCCGAAGCACAGATACGCAGTATTTT
CDR3: CASSPGVLTRSTDTQYF

J: TRBJ2-1
D: NA
size: many
V: TRBV7-2
DNA: TGTGCCAGCAGCTTAATGGGGGCAGGAGAGCAGTTCTTC
CDR3: CASSLMGAGEQFF

J: TRBJ1-5
D: TRBD1
size: few
V: TRBV2
DNA: TGTGCCAGCAGGGGAACAGGGGTTGGGAATCAGCCCCAGCATTTT
CDR3: CASRGTGVGNQPQHF